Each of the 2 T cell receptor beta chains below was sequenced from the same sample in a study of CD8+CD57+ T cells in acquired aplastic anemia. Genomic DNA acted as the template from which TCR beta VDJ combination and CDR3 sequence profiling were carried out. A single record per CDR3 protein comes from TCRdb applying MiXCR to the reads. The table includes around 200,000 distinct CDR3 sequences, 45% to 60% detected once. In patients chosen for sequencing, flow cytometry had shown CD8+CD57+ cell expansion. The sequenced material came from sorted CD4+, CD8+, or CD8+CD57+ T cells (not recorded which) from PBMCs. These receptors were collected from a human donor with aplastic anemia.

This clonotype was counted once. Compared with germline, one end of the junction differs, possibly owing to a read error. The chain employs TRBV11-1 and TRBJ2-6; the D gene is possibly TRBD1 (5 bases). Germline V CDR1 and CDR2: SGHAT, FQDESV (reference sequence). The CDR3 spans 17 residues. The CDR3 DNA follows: TGTGCCAGCAGCTTAGTCTTAACAGCCTCTGGGGCCAACGTCCCGACTTTC. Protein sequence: CASSLVLTASGANVPTF.

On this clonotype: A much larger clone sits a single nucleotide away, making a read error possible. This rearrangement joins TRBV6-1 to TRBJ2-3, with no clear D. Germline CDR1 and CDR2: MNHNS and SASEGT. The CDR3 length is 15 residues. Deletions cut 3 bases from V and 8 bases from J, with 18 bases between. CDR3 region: CASSDGLPLPGTQYF. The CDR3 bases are TGTGCCAGCAGTGATGGGTTACCGTTGCCAGGTACGCAGTATTTT.